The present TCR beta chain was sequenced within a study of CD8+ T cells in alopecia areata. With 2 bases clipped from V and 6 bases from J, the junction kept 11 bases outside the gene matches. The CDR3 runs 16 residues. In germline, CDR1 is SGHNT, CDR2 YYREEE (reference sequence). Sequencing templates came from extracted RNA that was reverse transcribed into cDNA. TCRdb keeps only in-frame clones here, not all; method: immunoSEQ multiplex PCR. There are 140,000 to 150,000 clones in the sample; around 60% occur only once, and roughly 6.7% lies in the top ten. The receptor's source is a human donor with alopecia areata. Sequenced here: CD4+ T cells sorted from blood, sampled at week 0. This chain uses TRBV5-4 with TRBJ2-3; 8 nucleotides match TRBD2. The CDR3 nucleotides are TGTGCCAGCAGCTTCGCGGGGACTAGTCAGATCGATACGCAGTATTTT. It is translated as CASSFAGTSQIDTQYF.